A single sample is the source of the 28 T cell receptor beta chains below, sequenced in a study of identical twins. TCRdb re-analysed the 5' RACE reads in MiXCR, keeping a single row per CDR3 protein. The repertoire has over 600,000 distinct CDR3 sequences, roughly 20% of them found once; the top ten carry 4% to 4.5%. These data also featured in a second study, about T cells expressing NK-cell markers.

The source material was PBMCs. The receptors derive from a woman under 30 in good health.

The table lists this clonotype with a few counts. The CDR3, as DNA: TGTGCCAGCGTGAGGGGAGGGGAGCTGTTTTTT. Translation: CASVRGGELFF. The V and J genes are TRBV2 and TRBJ2-2; D assignment may be TRBD1 or TRBD2 (5 bases each). Trimming took off 8 bases at V and 8 bases at J, with 9 bases between the two ends. The CDR3 sequence is 11 residues long. Germline V lookup: CDR1 SNHLY, CDR2 FYNNEI.

This clonotype has just a few counts. V usage is TRBV7-2 and J usage is TRBJ1-1; D is unresolved. The CDR3 is 15 amino acids. Trimming took off 1 base at V and 2 bases at J, with 11 bases between the two ends. Germline-derived CDR1 and CDR2 are SGHTA and FQGNSA. The CDR3 DNA reads as TGTGCCAGCAGCTTAGTCTCAGGCTCAAACACTGAAGCTTTCTTT. Encoded protein: CASSLVSGSNTEAFF.

V gene TRBV5-5 combines with J gene TRBJ2-3, with D perhaps matching TRBD1 or TRBD2 (6 bases each). V lost 2 bases to trimming and J lost 1 base, with 14 bases between them. The germline V gene has CDR1 SGHKS and CDR2 YYEKEE (reference sequence). This CDR3 region has 16 residues. In DNA, the CDR3 is TGTGCCAGCAGCTTAACTAGGGGGGTCGGCACAGATACGCAGTATTTT. Translating it yields CASSLTRGVGTDTQYF.

This clonotype was seen a single time. The chain employs TRBV7-9 and TRBJ2-5; the match to TRBD2 covers 9 bases. Unmatched junction bases numbered 13, after V lost 4 bases and J lost 10 bases. This CDR3 has 15 residues. Looked up from germline, CDR1 is SEHNR and CDR2 is FQNEAQ (reference sequence). The CDR3, as DNA: TGTGCCAGCAGCTATCTGACTAGCGGAGCTTCAAGCCAGTACTTC. Encoded protein: CASSYLTSGASSQYF.

This clonotype has more than one count but fewer than ten. The chain uses TRBV20-1 and TRBJ1-1; tentatively, D is TRBD1 (6 bases). The germline V gene encodes CDR1 DFQATT and CDR2 SNEGSKA (reference sequence). The CDR3 has 13 amino acids. V was clipped by 8 bases and J by 1 base, with 14 bases between them. The CDR3 DNA reads TGCAGTTCAACCGGGACATCGAACACTGAAGCTTTCTTT. Residues: CSSTGTSNTEAFF.

This clonotype was seen more than once but under ten times. The J gene is TRBJ2-6, the V gene TRBV10-3; 10 bases align to TRBD1. CDR1 and CDR2 from the germline V gene are ENHRY and SYGVKD. CDR3 size: 15 residues. Unmatched junction bases numbered 7, after V lost 6 bases and J lost 8 bases. CDR3 sequence reads: CAIRPDRGDPNVLTF. DNA of the CDR3: TGTGCCATCAGACCGGACAGGGGGGATCCCAACGTCCTGACTTTC.

In its sample, this clonotype was seen a few times. This chain uses TRBV25-1 with TRBJ2-1; 8 nucleotides agree with TRBD2. Trimming at V came to 1 base and at J to 7 bases, leaving 6 bases not matched to a gene. Germline assignment: CDR1 MGHDK and CDR2 SYGVNS. The CDR3 totals 15 residues. CDR3 region: CASSEFRGLENEQFF. In DNA form, the CDR3 reads TGTGCCAGCAGTGAATTTAGGGGACTAGAAAATGAGCAGTTCTTC.

CDR3 loop: CSARELAGNTGELFF. The CDR3 DNA reads TGCAGTGCTAGAGAGCTAGCGGGTAACACCGGGGAGCTGTTTTTT. The gene calls are TRBV20-1 and TRBJ2-2, with TRBD2 matching over 8 bases. This CDR3 is built from 15 residues. The germline V gene encodes CDR1 DFQATT and CDR2 SNEGSKA (reference sequence). The trim removed 0 bases at V and 2 bases at J, leaving 2 bases unmatched.

This chain connects TRBV4-3 to TRBJ2-7, with 8 bases aligning to TRBD2. CDR1 and CDR2 (germline): LGHNA, YSLEER. CDR3 length: 15 residues. V lost 4 bases, J lost 6 bases, and 11 bases stayed unmatched. As DNA, the CDR3 is TGCGCCAGCAGCCGAGACAGCGGGAGACTTTCCGAGCAGTACTTC. This codes for CASSRDSGRLSEQYF.

This clonotype was seen a handful of times. The V gene is TRBV6-2 or TRBV6-3, the J gene TRBJ2-5, with D perhaps matching TRBD2 (5 bases). The CDR3 extends over 14 amino acids. The V end lost 5 bases, the J end lost 4 bases, and 14 bases lay between the germline ends. Germline CDR1 reads MNHEY; CDR2 reads SVGEGT. The CDR3 region is CASSNREGRETQYF. Written as DNA, the CDR3 is TGTGCCAGCAGTAACCGTGAGGGCAGAGAGACCCAGTACTTC.

The chain uses TRBV15 and TRBJ2-7; D is undetermined. The CDR3 has 12 amino acids. Trimming took 4 bases from V and 7 from J, leaving 11 bases between them. Germline CDR1 and CDR2: LNHNV and YYDKDF (reference sequence). The CDR3 bases are TGTGCCACCAGCACTATCGTGGGAGAGCAGTACTTC. This sequence encodes CATSTIVGEQYF.

About this clonotype itself: A much larger clone sits a single nucleotide away, making a read error possible. The rearrangement joins TRBV20-1 to TRBJ2-1; no firm D call. With 4 bases removed from V and 5 bases from J, the gap between germline ends came to 3 bases. This CDR3 contains 10 residues. Germline CDR1 reads DFQATT; CDR2 reads SNEGSKA (reference sequence). CDR3 sequence reads: CSATDNEQFF. CDR3 sequence (DNA): TGCAGTGCTACGGACAATGAGCAGTTCTTC.

This clonotype was picked up a small number of times. J is TRBJ2-7 and V is TRBV5-5, with 9 bases fitting TRBD2. V was clipped by 4 bases and J by 6 bases; unmatched bases: 8. The CDR3 is 14 residues long. CDR1 and CDR2 from the germline V gene are SGHKS and YYEKEE (reference sequence). The CDR3 sequence is CASSRASGTLEQYF. The CDR3 bases are TGTGCCAGCAGCAGGGCTAGCGGGACGCTCGAGCAGTACTTC.

V gene TRBV20-1 combines with J gene TRBJ2-1; D gene unclear. Trimming shortened V by 7 bases and J by 2 bases, and 21 bases separated the two germline ends. CDR1 and CDR2 (germline): DFQATT, SNEGSKA (reference sequence). The CDR3 extends over 16 amino acids. The CDR3: CSVPLQADNPYNEQFF. The CDR3 nucleotides are TGCAGTGTCCCTCTGCAGGCGGATAACCCCTACAATGAGCAGTTCTTC.

In its sample, this clonotype was seen many times. The CDR3 bases are TGTGCCAGCAGCTTAGGGGCTAGCGGCTCCTACGAGCAGTACTTC. Translation gives CASSLGASGSYEQYF. The chain combines TRBV7-2 with TRBJ2-7; 7 bases agree with TRBD2. There are 15 residues in the CDR3. The germline gives CDR1 SGHTA, CDR2 FQGNSA. V lost 1 base and J lost 0; bases outside the gene matches: 3.

The chain links TRBV20-1 to TRBJ1-6; D is uncertain. V dropped 5 bases and J dropped 8 bases, with 13 bases sitting between them. Germline V CDR1 and CDR2: DFQATT, SNEGSKA (reference sequence). The CDR3 is made up of 13 amino acids. This chain's CDR3 is CSARLTNDSPLHF. In nucleotides, the CDR3 is TGCAGTGCTCGCCTCACGAACGATTCACCCCTCCACTTT.

The chain couples TRBV12-3 or TRBV12-4 to TRBJ1-3; D call uncertain. The CDR3 has 14 residues. V shed 2 bases and J shed 0 bases, with 5 bases lying between them. This chain's CDR3 is CASSLQVSGNTIYF. CDR3 bases: TGTGCCAGCAGTTTACAGGTCTCTGGAAACACCATATATTTT.

A few counts support this clonotype. The rearrangement uses TRBV5-1 and TRBJ2-1, with D possibly being TRBD1 (6 bases). The CDR3 sequence is 17 residues long. The V gene lost 7 bases and the J gene lost 0 bases, with 20 bases spanning the gap. Germline V CDR1 and CDR2: SGHRS, YFSETQ. In DNA form, the CDR3 reads TGCGCCAGCCGCCCTGGACTCCAGGGGAGCTCCTACAATGAGCAGTTCTTC. This encodes CASRPGLQGSSYNEQFF.

In this sample, this clonotype turned up many times. The genes are TRBV12-3 or TRBV12-4 and TRBJ2-3, with 12 bases that match TRBD1. CDR3 length: 17 amino acids. After removal of 6 bases from V and 3 bases from J, the junction contained 10 bases not matched to a gene. CDR3 in amino acids: CASRDGTGGAHTDTQYF. The CDR3 bases are TGTGCCAGCAGGGACGGGACAGGGGGCGCTCATACAGATACGCAGTATTTT.

CDR3 sequence (DNA): TGTGCCAGCAGCTTATTTGGGCAGCTGACTCAAGAGACCCAGTACTTC. It translates to CASSLFGQLTQETQYF. The chain has TRBV7-2 and TRBJ2-5; D ambiguous. The CDR3 runs to 16 residues. The germline V gene has CDR1 SGHTA and CDR2 FQGNSA. V was cut by 2 bases and J by 2 bases, with 15 bases left in between.

This sequence joins TRBV10-2 and TRBJ1-3, with TRBD1 matching 8 bases. V lost 10 bases, J lost 2 bases, and 4 bases stayed unmatched. CDR1 and CDR2 from the germline V gene are WSHSY and SAAADI. CDR3 length equals 13 residues. CDR3 region: CATTGQAGNTIYF. The CDR3, as DNA: TGCGCCACCACGGGACAGGCTGGAAACACCATATATTTT.

This clonotype showed up many times. V is TRBV5-1 and J is TRBJ2-1, with D perhaps being TRBD1 or TRBD2 (5 bases each). The V gene lost 3 bases and the J gene lost 4 bases, with 17 bases spanning the gap. Germline V lookup: CDR1 SGHRS, CDR2 YFSETQ. The CDR3 has 16 amino acids. This CDR3 is CASSSSPGAEYNEQFF. The CDR3, as DNA: TGCGCCAGCAGCTCCAGTCCCGGGGCGGAATACAATGAGCAGTTCTTC.

The rearrangement uses TRBV10-3 and TRBJ2-1; TRBD2 agrees at 11 bases. The germline gives CDR1 ENHRY, CDR2 SYGVKD. Losses at the gene ends were 4 bases for V and 9 bases for J; bases not matched to a gene: 17. The CDR3 covers 18 residues. CDR3 in amino acids: CAISATSGSTLIVVEQFF. As DNA, the CDR3 is TGTGCCATCAGTGCCACTAGCGGGAGCACCCTCATCGTGGTTGAGCAGTTCTTC.

V usage is TRBV24-1 and J usage is TRBJ2-3, with D tentatively TRBD1 (5 bases). CDR1 is KGHDR, CDR2 SFDVKD, per germline. Trimming cost V 3 bases and J 6 bases, with 15 bases left between them. There are 15 residues in the CDR3. CDR3 loop: CATSDPSSGLDTQYF. The CDR3 region has the DNA TGTGCCACCAGTGATCCCTCATCAGGGTTGGATACGCAGTATTTT.

In its sample, this clonotype was seen many times. This chain links TRBV7-2 with TRBJ2-5, with a weak D call TRBD1 (5 bases). Germline values: CDR1 SGHTA, CDR2 FQGNSA. This CDR3 is 14 amino acids long. Trimming stripped 5 bases from V and 2 bases from J, with 12 bases between. CDR3 in amino acids: CASSPQAGQETQYF. CDR3 sequence (DNA): TGTGCCAGCAGCCCACAGGCTGGGCAAGAGACCCAGTACTTC.

Only a few counts were recorded for this clonotype. The chain joins TRBV10-3 to TRBJ2-1; 7 positions match TRBD2. This CDR3 has 15 residues. With 0 bases clipped from V and 2 bases from J, the junction kept 1 base outside the gene matches. Germline V gives CDR1 ENHRY, CDR2 SYGVKD. The CDR3, as DNA: TGTGCCATCAGTGAGTCGGGGGGGACCTACAATGAGCAGTTCTTC. Translation: CAISESGGTYNEQFF.

This clonotype was counted only a few times. The J gene is TRBJ1-1, the V gene TRBV6-1; D uncertain. This CDR3 is built from 13 residues. Trimming pared 11 bases from V and 1 base from J, leaving 14 bases between. CDR1 MNHNS and CDR2 SASEGT come from the germline V gene. The CDR3: CASPSPRNTEAFF. CDR3 bases: TGTGCCTCCCCCAGCCCGCGGAACACTGAAGCTTTCTTT.

In this sample, this clonotype turned up many times. This sequence joins TRBV20-1 and TRBJ1-1, with D tentatively TRBD1 (5 bases). The CDR3 consists of 14 residues. V gave up 1 base and J gave up 4 bases, with 13 bases separating them. Germline lookup yields CDR1 DFQATT and CDR2 SNEGSKA (reference sequence). Here the CDR3 reads CSARGGVAITEAFF. The CDR3 DNA follows: TGCAGTGCTAGAGGGGGGGTCGCGATCACTGAAGCTTTCTTT.